This record covers a single T cell receptor (gamma chain). Which antigen it targets is not known. No quality values exist for individual bases; no much larger clone is one base distant. RNA extraction was performed with the RNeasy mini kit, and reverse transcription was done with Superscript III. To generate the CDR3 amplicons, a multiplex PCR was run using pooled V-gene forward primers together with a constant-region reverse primer that carried Illumina adaptor overhangs. After gel purification, the amplicons were indexed with Nextera index primers over eight extra PCR cycles and then purified using AMPure XP beads. The libraries were sequenced on an Illumina MiSeq using paired-end 250 bp reads, dual indexing and an approximately 20% PhiX spike-in. As for the original processing: Read quality was checked with FastQC, and TRG read pairs were merged using ea-utils fastq-join. Annotation of sequences was performed with IMGT/HighV-QUEST, only productive sequences with unambiguous V-gene assignment were retained, and clonotypes were defined by identical CDR3 sequence. For downstream analysis, VDJtools 1.1.1, tcR 2.2.3, Treemap and vegan Shannon diversity in R 3.4.4 were used. Clones were re-identified by TCRdb from the public reads with CATT, and rows with the same DNA were merged. The V and J calls were determined by TCRdb, not by the authors. The sample includes 35,000 or so gamma-chain clones, with 20% to 25% observed a single time. The top ten clones comprise under 2% of the sample.

The sample belongs to a study of Vδ1+ human thymocytes (dated by TCRdb to 2016 to 2018). General notes on the study: As a data resource, the study described the mRNA-level TRG and TRD CDR3 repertoires of highly purified Vdelta1+ thymocytes obtained from young children. Earlier work had validated the multiplex-based CDR3 amplicon strategy against 5'RACE-based methods for generating CDR3 amplicons.

The full study reports these points: Many TRG clonotypes were found to be shared between donors (up to about 6.9x10^3), whereas TRD repertoires were found to be essentially private (max about 120 shared). Because unexpected Vdelta2 sequences could lead to misinterpretation of bulk repertoire data, the authors recommended using highly purified populations and validating at the single-cell level. Even though sort purity was high, approximately 21% of thymic TRD sequences were Vdelta2 (and few were Vdelta3), which was not the case for the peripheral blood Vdelta1+ controls. Unlike the oligoclonal repertoires in peripheral blood, the thymic TRG and TRD repertoires appeared highly polyclonal, with Gaussian CDR3 length distributions. Because no clustering by age or sex was observed, donors were not stratified by these variables in the analyses.

Measured from the cysteine to the phenylalanine, the CDR3 is 12 residues long. Only CDR3 DNA remains: 36 bases, in frame from the first base. Per the germline V gene, EGSNGY is the CDR1 and YDSYNSKV is the CDR2. Clipping removes 6 bases from V and 5 bases from J, with 7 as the unmatched junction base count. Thymic samples were depleted of alphabeta T cells, then CD3+ TCRVdelta1+ TCRVdelta2- thymocytes were FACS-sorted. A purity of roughly 98% to 99.6% was achieved for sorted Vdelta1+ thymocytes. Thymic specimens were obtained from about eight paediatric patients, aged from 5 days to 15 months, who were undergoing corrective cardiac surgery. The thymic tissue was dispersed, and mononuclear cells were isolated using a Histopaque-1077 density gradient. For staining, the antibodies used were anti-TCRVdelta1 clone TS8.2, anti-TCRVdelta2 clone B6, anti-CD3 clone HIT3a and anti-TCRalphabeta clone IP26.

Sequences were obtained from Vdelta1+ gamma-delta thymocytes from the thymus. The cell subset or site label corresponds to: FACS-sorted CD3+ TCRalphabeta- TCRVdelta1+ TCRVdelta2- thymocytes. The TCR originated in a girl in the first two years of life who had congenital heart surgery. The chain joins TRGV2 to TRGJ1 or TRGJ2. The CDR3 corresponds to CATWKGDYKKLF. In nucleotide form, the sequence is TGTGCCACCTGGAAGGGGGATTATAAGAAACTCTTT.